The sequence of this TCR beta chain was determined in a study of OX40 agonist ivuxolimab in advanced cancers. The V gene lost 2 bases and the J gene lost 2 bases, with 11 bases spanning the gap. CDR3 length: 14 residues. The germline gives CDR1 SGHRS, CDR2 YFSETQ. Measured with immunoSEQ multiplex PCR; TCRdb has only the in-frame clones, and not every one. The sample records about 79,000 clones, 80% to 95% being singletons. V and J are TRBV5-1 and TRBJ2-7; D not certain. This TCR came from an adult with an advanced solid tumor such as melanoma, head and neck, liver or kidney cancer. The sequencing here drew on CD4+ or CD8+ T cells sorted from blood, taken in a trial of the OX40 agonist ivuxolimab. The CDR3 nucleotides are TGCGCCAGCAGCTTACCCTCGGTGCCCTACGAGCAGTACTTC. This codes for CASSLPSVPYEQYF.